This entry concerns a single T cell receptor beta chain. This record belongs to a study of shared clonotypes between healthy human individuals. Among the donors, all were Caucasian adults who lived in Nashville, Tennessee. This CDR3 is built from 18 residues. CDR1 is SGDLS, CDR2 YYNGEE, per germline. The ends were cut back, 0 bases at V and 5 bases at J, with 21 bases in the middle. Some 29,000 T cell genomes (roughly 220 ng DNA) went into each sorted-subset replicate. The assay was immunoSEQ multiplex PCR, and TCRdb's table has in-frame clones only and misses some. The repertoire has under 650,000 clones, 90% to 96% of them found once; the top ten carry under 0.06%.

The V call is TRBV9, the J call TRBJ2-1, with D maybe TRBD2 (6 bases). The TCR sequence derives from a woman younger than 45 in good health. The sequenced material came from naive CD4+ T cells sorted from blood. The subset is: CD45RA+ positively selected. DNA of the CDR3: TGTGCCAGCAGCGTAGGGGCCGGGTGGGGACGGGAGAACAATGAGCAGTTCTTC. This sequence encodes CASSVGAGWGRENNEQFF.